The rows below give T cell receptor beta chains drawn from one sample of a study of control samples from healthy donors and cancer patients. TCRdb keeps only in-frame clones here, not all; method: immunoSEQ multiplex PCR. Here the sample spans 390,000 or so clones, more than 80% being singletons. The sample comprised PBMCs. Every receptor here comes from a man in his forties or fifties with head and neck cancer. Each CDR3 is given with its conserved first and last residue. The order of the fields is CDR3 length, D gene, clone size, J gene, V gene, CDR3 protein, CDR3 DNA. The D gene is left open where the match is weak. Only part of the rows carry a size: once, few, many, or a class if the clone is expanded.

CDR3 length: 14
D gene: NA
clone size: NA
J gene: TRBJ2-5
V gene: TRBV29-1
CDR3 protein: CSVEDPAERETQYF
CDR3 DNA: TGCAGCGTTGAAGACCCAGCCGAGAGAGAGACCCAGTACTTC

CDR3 length: 16
D gene: TRBD1
clone size: few
J gene: TRBJ2-4
V gene: TRBV7-2
CDR3 protein: CASSSPADRAGNIQYF
CDR3 DNA: TGTGCCAGCAGCTCGCCGGCGGACAGGGCTGGAAACATTCAGTACTTC

CDR3 length: 14
D gene: NA
clone size: NA
J gene: TRBJ2-7
V gene: TRBV5-5
CDR3 protein: CASSLGGASYEQYF
CDR3 DNA: TGTGCCAGCAGCTTGGGCGGGGCCTCCTACGAGCAGTACTTC

CDR3 length: 13
D gene: NA
clone size: NA
J gene: TRBJ1-2
V gene: TRBV6-5
CDR3 protein: CASSYSRLGSYTF
CDR3 DNA: TGTGCCAGCAGTTACTCCCGCTTGGGAAGCTACACCTTC

CDR3 length: 13
D gene: NA
clone size: NA
J gene: TRBJ1-2
V gene: TRBV10-2
CDR3 protein: CASWTLSNYGYTF
CDR3 DNA: TGCGCCAGCTGGACGCTATCTAACTATGGCTACACCTTC

CDR3 length: 15
D gene: NA
clone size: NA
J gene: TRBJ2-1
V gene: TRBV24-1
CDR3 protein: CATSAKEKAYNEQFF
CDR3 DNA: TGTGCCACCAGTGCGAAGGAGAAAGCCTACAATGAGCAGTTCTTC

CDR3 length: 14
D gene: TRBD1
clone size: NA
J gene: TRBJ2-7
V gene: TRBV3-1/TRBV3-2
CDR3 protein: CASSLPGQHYEQYF
CDR3 DNA: TGTGCCAGCAGCCTCCCGGGACAGCACTACGAGCAGTACTTC

CDR3 length: 16
D gene: NA
clone size: NA
J gene: TRBJ2-6
V gene: TRBV30
CDR3 protein: CAGWGHLFSGANVLTF
CDR3 DNA: TGTGCCGGATGGGGCCATCTCTTCTCTGGGGCCAACGTCCTGACTTTC

CDR3 length: 14
D gene: TRBD1
clone size: NA
J gene: TRBJ2-7
V gene: TRBV5-1
CDR3 protein: CASSFGGQGHEQYF
CDR3 DNA: TGCGCCAGCAGCTTTGGGGGACAGGGGCACGAGCAGTACTTC

CDR3 length: 16
D gene: TRBD2
clone size: NA
J gene: TRBJ2-3
V gene: TRBV9
CDR3 protein: CASSSAGLAGTDTQYF
CDR3 DNA: TGTGCCAGCAGCTCCGCCGGACTAGCGGGAACAGATACGCAGTATTTT

CDR3 length: 15
D gene: NA
clone size: NA
J gene: TRBJ2-3
V gene: TRBV5-1
CDR3 protein: CASSLTARGTDTQYF
CDR3 DNA: TGCGCCAGCAGCTTGACGGCCCGTGGCACAGATACGCAGTATTTT

CDR3 length: 17
D gene: NA
clone size: NA
J gene: TRBJ1-5
V gene: TRBV5-8
CDR3 protein: CASSSGLLLRGNQPQHF
CDR3 DNA: TGTGCCAGCAGCTCAGGACTTCTGCTCCGTGGCAATCAGCCCCAGCATTTT

CDR3 length: 15
D gene: NA
clone size: NA
J gene: TRBJ2-5
V gene: TRBV7-3
CDR3 protein: CASSPTRGATETQYF
CDR3 DNA: TGTGCCAGCAGCCCCACCCGGGGGGCCACAGAGACCCAGTACTTC

CDR3 length: 14
D gene: TRBD2
clone size: NA
J gene: TRBJ2-1
V gene: TRBV14
CDR3 protein: CASRLAGGSNEQFF
CDR3 DNA: TGTGCCTCGAGGCTAGCGGGAGGTAGTAATGAGCAGTTCTTC

CDR3 length: 15
D gene: NA
clone size: once
J gene: TRBJ1-3
V gene: TRBV10-3
CDR3 protein: CAIRDGGSSGNTIYF
CDR3 DNA: TGTGCCATCAGGGACGGCGGGAGCTCTGGAAACACCATATATTTT

CDR3 length: 15
D gene: NA
clone size: NA
J gene: TRBJ2-5
V gene: TRBV5-4
CDR3 protein: CASSIQAGFQETQYF
CDR3 DNA: TGTGCCAGCAGCATACAAGCGGGCTTCCAAGAGACCCAGTACTTC

CDR3 length: 13
D gene: NA
clone size: once
J gene: TRBJ1-1
V gene: TRBV29-1
CDR3 protein: CSVGTLMNTEAFF
CDR3 DNA: TGCAGCGTCGGGACACTGATGAACACTGAAGCTTTCTTT

CDR3 length: 12
D gene: NA
clone size: NA
J gene: TRBJ2-2
V gene: TRBV6-6
CDR3 protein: CATQGGTGELFF
CDR3 DNA: TGTGCCACCCAGGGAGGCACCGGGGAGCTGTTTTTT

CDR3 length: 16
D gene: TRBD2
clone size: few
J gene: TRBJ2-1
V gene: TRBV19
CDR3 protein: CASSMGAGGFYNEQFF
CDR3 DNA: TGTGCCAGTAGTATGGGAGCGGGGGGATTTTACAATGAGCAGTTCTTC

CDR3 length: 17
D gene: TRBD1
clone size: NA
J gene: TRBJ2-5
V gene: TRBV6-4
CDR3 protein: CASSDSNEGAILKTQYF
CDR3 DNA: TGTGCCAGCAGTGACTCGAACGAGGGGGCGATTCTAAAGACCCAGTACTTC

CDR3 length: 18
D gene: TRBD1
clone size: NA
J gene: TRBJ2-2
V gene: TRBV5-5
CDR3 protein: CASSLNAVGQGATGELFF
CDR3 DNA: TGTGCCAGCAGCTTAAACGCCGTGGGACAGGGGGCCACCGGGGAGCTGTTTTTT

CDR3 length: 16
D gene: NA
clone size: few
J gene: TRBJ1-5
V gene: TRBV3-1/TRBV3-2
CDR3 protein: CASSQEVRGSNQPQHF
CDR3 DNA: TGTGCCAGCAGCCAAGAAGTTCGGGGTAGCAATCAGCCCCAGCATTTT

CDR3 length: 15
D gene: NA
clone size: NA
J gene: TRBJ2-3
V gene: TRBV21-1
CDR3 protein: CASYPLGGPTDTQYF
CDR3 DNA: TGTGCCAGCTACCCGCTGGGCGGCCCCACAGATACGCAGTATTTT

CDR3 length: 14
D gene: NA
clone size: NA
J gene: TRBJ2-3
V gene: TRBV3-1/TRBV3-2
CDR3 protein: CASSQANLADTQYF
CDR3 DNA: TGTGCCAGCAGCCAAGCGAATCTTGCAGATACGCAGTATTTT

CDR3 length: 15
D gene: TRBD2
clone size: NA
J gene: TRBJ2-7
V gene: TRBV7-2
CDR3 protein: CASSLSGGRPYEQYF
CDR3 DNA: TGTGCCAGCAGCCTTAGCGGGGGGCGTCCCTACGAGCAGTACTTC

CDR3 length: 16
D gene: NA
clone size: NA
J gene: TRBJ2-6
V gene: TRBV10-2
CDR3 protein: CASSDEATLGANVLTF
CDR3 DNA: TGCGCCAGCAGTGACGAGGCAACTCTCGGGGCCAACGTCCTGACTTTC

CDR3 length: 13
D gene: NA
clone size: NA
J gene: TRBJ2-2
V gene: TRBV9
CDR3 protein: CASSVVSPGELFF
CDR3 DNA: TGTGCCAGCAGCGTAGTTTCTCCCGGGGAGCTGTTTTTT

CDR3 length: 14
D gene: NA
clone size: once
J gene: TRBJ1-6
V gene: TRBV7-9
CDR3 protein: CASSPTVDNSPLHF
CDR3 DNA: TGTGCCAGCAGCCCGACAGTGGATAATTCACCCCTCCACTTT

CDR3 length: 13
D gene: NA
clone size: NA
J gene: TRBJ2-7
V gene: TRBV10-3
CDR3 protein: CAISVADSYEQYF
CDR3 DNA: TGTGCCATCAGTGTAGCGGACTCCTACGAGCAGTACTTC

CDR3 length: 14
D gene: NA
clone size: once
J gene: TRBJ2-7
V gene: TRBV18
CDR3 protein: CASSPNDSSNEQYF
CDR3 DNA: TGTGCCAGCTCACCCAACGACAGTTCCAACGAGCAGTACTTC

CDR3 length: 14
D gene: TRBD1
clone size: NA
J gene: TRBJ2-2
V gene: TRBV19
CDR3 protein: CASTRTGGNGELFF
CDR3 DNA: TGTGCCAGTACCCGCACAGGGGGCAATGGGGAGCTGTTTTTT

CDR3 length: 16
D gene: TRBD2
clone size: NA
J gene: TRBJ2-2
V gene: TRBV3-1/TRBV3-2
CDR3 protein: CASSQGTSGGTGELFF
CDR3 DNA: TGTGCCAGCAGCCAAGGGACTAGCGGGGGCACCGGGGAGCTGTTTTTT